This TCR beta chain was sequenced during a study of blood T cell repertoires in COVID-19. On the study more broadly: COVID-19 samples, acute and convalescent, were from the United States, Italy and Spain. Nucleic acid was either cDNA or gDNA, and it came from T cells, B-cell-depleted T cells, or PBMCs.

The V gene's germline CDR1 is KGHSH and CDR2 LQKENI. The CDR3 runs to 16 residues. V gave up 3 bases and J gave up 4 bases, with 18 bases separating them. Per the original methods: Quantification of nucleated cells was approximated via reference gene primer amplification. Clones were sequenced by immunoSEQ multiplex PCR, and TCRdb holds only the in-frame ones, with some missing. Clonal size and the V and J genes are those of that table, whereas D and trimming came from the DNA. There are tens of thousands of clones in the sample; approximately 90% occur only once, and 5.4% lies in the top ten. Source material: peripheral blood. This clonotype was obtained from a man in his sixties with acute or convalescent COVID-19. The rearrangement uses TRBV18 and TRBJ1-2; D possibly corresponds to TRBD1 (5 bases). CDR3 sequence (DNA): TGTGCCAGCTCACCCGATTCCAGGACAACCTCCTATGGCTACACCTTC. Encoded protein: CASSPDSRTTSYGYTF.